One sample yielded the 20 T cell receptor beta chains listed below, sequenced in a study of CXCR3-negative and CXCR3-positive naive CD8 T cells. cDNA libraries for TRB were generated by 5' RACE incorporating UMI labels. TCRdb re-called the 5' RACE reads; every CDR3 protein appears as one record, without DNA. The sample data list 45,000 or so distinct CDR3 sequences. Sample: memory CD8+ T cells from blood. The receptors shown here come from a human donor in good health. Some clones in this sample may be carry-over from other donors' samples.

The chain uses TRBV7-9 and TRBJ1-1; TCRdb proposes TRBD1, but this gene call is untestable without DNA. The CDR3 length is 15 residues. Germline values: CDR1 SEHNR, CDR2 FQNEAQ (reference sequence). The CDR3 region is CASSVSGTGAAEAFF.

This chain links TRBV15 with TRBJ2-7. CDR1 is LNHNV, CDR2 YYDKDF, per germline (reference sequence). This CDR3 region has 13 residues. The CDR3 loop is CATSASRGYEQYF.

The chain links TRBV4-3 to TRBJ1-1. This CDR3 is built from 12 residues. CDR1 and CDR2 (germline): LGHNA, YSLEER. The CDR3 here is CASSQEGSEAFF.

The chain links TRBV7-8 to TRBJ2-7; TCRdb's D call of TRBD2 is untestable without DNA. Per germline, CDR1 SGHVS and CDR2 FQNEAQ. This CDR3 has 16 residues. The CDR3 protein is CASSLGTPFATYEQYF.

The CDR3 sequence: CASSLVIPPEVGLDGYTF. This chain connects TRBV28 to TRBJ1-2. Germline V gives CDR1 MDHEN, CDR2 SYDVKM. This CDR3 contains 18 residues.

The chain joins TRBV7-9 to TRBJ2-5; TCRdb outputs TRBD1, but without DNA this stays unchecked. The CDR3 has 12 residues. Germline V lookup: CDR1 SEHNR, CDR2 FQNEAQ (reference sequence). CDR3 in amino acids: CASRTGQETQYF.

This sequence joins TRBV7-3 and TRBJ1-3. The CDR3 runs to 15 residues. Germline V lookup: CDR1 SGHTA, CDR2 FQGTGA. CDR3 protein: CASSPRRFSGNTIYF.

The gene calls are TRBV12-3 or TRBV12-4 and TRBJ2-7; TCRdb's D call, TRBD2, is unchecked because there is no DNA. The CDR3 is 14 residues long. The CDR3 reads CASRTSGGPNEQYF.

This chain links TRBV5-1 with TRBJ2-1; TCRdb gives TRBD1 as the D gene, but with no DNA this cannot be confirmed. In germline, CDR1 is SGHRS, CDR2 YFSETQ. This CDR3 is built from 15 residues. The CDR3 is CASSGWGWIKNEQFF. Full variable domain (outside the CDR3, taken from reference TRBV5-1 and TRBJ2-1): KAGVTQTPRYLIKTRGQQVTLSCSPISGHRSVSWYQQTPGQGLQFLFEYFSETQRNKGNFPGRFSGRQFSNSRSEMNVSTLELGDSALYLCASSGWGWIKNEQFFGPGTRLTVL.

The V call is TRBV2, the J call TRBJ2-3; TCRdb's D gene call, TRBD1, goes unchecked for lack of DNA. The CDR3 is 14 amino acids. Germline lookup yields CDR1 SNHLY and CDR2 FYNNEI. The CDR3 reads CASTRDSSLNTQYF. The full variable domain, its missing parts supplied by reference TRBV2 and TRBJ2-3, is EPEVTQTPSHQVTQMGQEVILRCVPISNHLYFYWYRQILGQKVEFLVSFYNNEISEKSEIFDDQFSVERPDGSNFTLKIRSTKLEDSAMYFCASTRDSSLNTQYFGPGTRLTVL.

This chain connects TRBV18 to TRBJ2-1; the D call from TCRdb, TRBD2, cannot be confirmed without DNA. The germline V gene encodes CDR1 KGHSH and CDR2 LQKENI. This CDR3 spans 19 amino acids. CDR3 sequence: CASSPPIAGGLISYNGQFF.

The chain joins TRBV10-3 to TRBJ2-1; TCRdb's D call, TRBD1, is unchecked because there is no DNA. The CDR3 length is 18 residues. Germline CDR1 ENHRY, CDR2 SYGVKD. The CDR3 sequence: CAISEPRGQGAFANEQFF.

The chain combines TRBV27 with TRBJ2-7; the TCRdb D gene call, TRBD1, has no DNA to confirm it. Germline V lookup: CDR1 MNHEY, CDR2 SMNVEV (reference sequence). CDR3 length equals 16 residues. The CDR3 here is CASSLFAGTPSYEQYF.

This chain uses TRBV6-5 with TRBJ1-2; the D call of TRBD1 rests on TCRdb alone, since no DNA is present to check it. Per germline, CDR1 MNHEY and CDR2 SVGAGI. The CDR3 spans 14 residues. CDR3 region: CASSYHPGTEFYTF.

V gene TRBV12-3 or TRBV12-4 combines with J gene TRBJ1-1; the TCRdb D gene call, TRBD1, has no DNA to confirm it. CDR3 length: 14 residues. The CDR3 is CASSPGDGYTEAFF.

The chain carries TRBV4-3 and TRBJ2-1; TCRdb proposes TRBD2, but this gene call is untestable without DNA. CDR1 and CDR2 from the germline V gene are LGHNA and YSLEER. There are 20 residues in the CDR3. This CDR3 reads CASSQDSAAGGRSSYNEQFF.

V usage is TRBV20-1 and J usage is TRBJ2-3; lacking DNA, the TRBD2 call made by TCRdb goes unchecked. Germline V CDR1 and CDR2: DFQATT, SNEGSKA (reference sequence). The CDR3 length is 18 residues. The CDR3 reads CSANGLAGYGSDTDTQYF.

This chain links TRBV6-6 with TRBJ1-2; no DNA is available, so the TRBD1 call from TCRdb remains unchecked. CDR1 MNHNY and CDR2 SVGAGI come from the germline V gene (reference sequence). The CDR3 runs 17 residues. CDR3 protein: CASSALAPGGNMYGYTF.

The J gene is TRBJ2-5, the V gene TRBV19; TCRdb reports TRBD1, a call that lacks DNA to check it against. The CDR3 is 15 amino acids. Germline values: CDR1 LNHDA, CDR2 SQIVND (reference sequence). The CDR3 region is CASSNRGVSQETQYF. Full variable domain (missing parts from reference TRBV19 and TRBJ2-5): DGGITQSPKYLFRKEGQNVTLSCEQNLNHDAMYWYRQDPGQGLRLIYYSQIVNDFQKGDIAEGYSVSREKKESFPLTVTSAQKNPTAFYLCASSNRGVSQETQYFGPGTRLLVL.

The rearrangement uses TRBV19 and TRBJ2-5. The CDR3 length is 14 residues. Germline lookup yields CDR1 LNHDA and CDR2 SQIVND (reference sequence). The CDR3 loop reads CASSASPYQETQYF.